Below are 20 T cell receptor beta chains sequenced from a single sample in a study of T cells in Graves' hyperthyroidism and ophthalmopathy. It was RNA transcripts that yielded the amplified TCR beta CDR3 regions. The HTBI primer set served for first-round RT-PCR of the TCR CDR3. Each CDR3 protein gets one entry after TCRdb re-called the multiplex PCR reads with MiXCR. The table includes 500,000 to 650,000 distinct CDR3 sequences, roughly 15% detected once. The specimen sequenced was blood. The receptor source for this set is a woman between 50 and 59 years old with Graves' ophthalmopathy.

The rearrangement links TRBV7-2 to TRBJ1-2; D may be TRBD1 (6 bases). The CDR3 contains 13 residues. V was clipped by 3 bases and J by 8 bases, with 13 bases between them. CDR1 and CDR2 from the germline V gene are SGHTA and FQGNSA. The CDR3 spells CASSFRGGWGYTF. Here the CDR3 DNA reads TGTGCCAGCAGCTTCCGGGGGGGCTGGGGCTACACCTTC.

This clonotype has at least ten counts. The chain has TRBV7-6 and TRBJ2-7; D is ambiguous. Trimming removed 3 bases at V and 4 bases at J, with 10 bases between. The V gene's germline CDR1 is SGHVS and CDR2 FNYEAQ. This CDR3 has 13 residues. The CDR3 bases are TGTGCCAGCAGCTTGTCTAGAAAATACGAGCAGTACTTC. Protein sequence: CASSLSRKYEQYF. The variable domain in full, completed from reference TRBV7-6 and TRBJ2-7, reads GAGVSQSPRYKVTKRGQDVALRCDPISGHVSLYWYRQALGQGPEFLTYFNYEAQQDKSGLPNDRFSAERPEGSISTLTIQRTEQRDSAMYRCASSLSRKYEQYFGPGTRLTVT.

In its sample, this clonotype was seen many times. The chain is built from TRBV20-1 and TRBJ2-4; 12 positions agree with TRBD2. Trimming at V came to 2 bases and at J to 0 bases, leaving 8 bases not matched to a gene. The CDR3 extends over 18 amino acids. Germline-derived CDR1 and CDR2 are DFQATT and SNEGSKA (reference sequence). CDR3 bases: TGCAGTGCTAGACCCCGGACTAGCGGGATCACAGCCAAAAACATTCAGTACTTC. As protein: CSARPRTSGITAKNIQYF.

This clonotype has a count of ten or more. CDR3 coding DNA: TGCAGCGTTGAAGAGCAGATGAACACTGAAGCTTTCTTT. Translation: CSVEEQMNTEAFF. This sequence joins TRBV29-1 and TRBJ1-1; D is uncertain. CDR1 is SQVTM and CDR2 is ANQGSEA in the germline V gene. V was trimmed by 0 bases and J by 0 bases, leaving 5 bases between them. The length of the CDR3 is 13 residues.

This clonotype came up a few times. The chain has TRBV3-1 and TRBJ2-4, with TRBD1 as a possible D gene (5 bases). With 1 base removed from V and 0 bases from J, the gap between germline ends came to 13 bases. Germline V lookup: CDR1 LGHDT, CDR2 YNNKEL (reference sequence). This CDR3 has 17 amino acids. The DNA of the CDR3 is TGTGCCAGCAGCCAAGTCTCAGGACAAAAAGCCAAAAACATTCAGTACTTC. This codes for CASSQVSGQKAKNIQYF.

This clonotype appeared a few times. The rearrangement joins TRBV5-6 to TRBJ1-1, with D maybe TRBD1 (6 bases). The germline CDR1 and CDR2 sequences are SGHDT and YYEEEE. V was clipped by 0 bases and J by 0 bases, with 12 bases between them. The CDR3 sequence is 16 residues long. CDR3 nucleotide sequence: TGTGCCAGCAGCTTGGATTACAGGGAGGTGAACACTGAAGCTTTCTTT. Protein sequence: CASSLDYREVNTEAFF. Combining the CDR3 with reference TRBV5-6 and TRBJ1-1 gives the whole variable domain DAGVTQSPTHLIKTRGQQVTLRCSPKSGHDTVSWYQQALGQGPQFIFQYYEEEERQRGNFPDRFSGHQFPNYSSELNVNALLLGDSALYLCASSLDYREVNTEAFFGQGTRLTVV.

The sample holds many counts of this clonotype. The CDR3 DNA sequence: TGTGCCAGCCAGCGGTTCCAAGAGACCCAGTACTTC. It translates to CASQRFQETQYF. The V gene is TRBV2, the J gene TRBJ2-5; D might be TRBD2 (5 bases). The CDR3 length is 12 residues. Germline CDR1 and CDR2: SNHLY and FYNNEI. Trimming cost V 8 bases and J 1 base, with 8 bases left between them.

This chain connects TRBV6-1 to TRBJ1-2, with a tentative D call TRBD1 (6 bases). The V end was cut by 4 bases, the J end by 7 bases, with 19 bases between. The CDR3 contains 15 residues. Germline lookup yields CDR1 MNHNS and CDR2 SASEGT. DNA for the CDR3: TGTGCCAGCAGTGCTGGACAGCCGGCCGGCTCTGGCTACACCTTC. Translation gives CASSAGQPAGSGYTF.

J is TRBJ2-1 and V is TRBV9; D not certain. The CDR3 has 13 amino acids. V was pared by 3 bases and J by 4 bases, with 8 bases between. The germline gives CDR1 SGDLS, CDR2 YYNGEE. The CDR3 loop is CASSGVLYNEQFF. The CDR3 coding sequence is TGTGCCAGCAGCGGGGTACTATACAATGAGCAGTTCTTC. Full variable domain (outside the CDR3, taken from reference TRBV9 and TRBJ2-1): DSGVTQTPKHLITATGQRVTLRCSPRSGDLSVYWYQQSLDQGLQFLIQYYNGEERAKGNILERFSAQQFPDLHSELNLSSLELGDSALYFCASSGVLYNEQFFGPGTRLTVL.

This clonotype was recorded at least ten times. The chain employs TRBV12-3 or TRBV12-4 and TRBJ2-6; D is ambiguous. The CDR3 is 17 amino acids. Trimming took 5 bases from V and 0 from J, leaving 14 bases between them. The DNA of the CDR3 is TGTGCCAGCAGTATACTGACGAAGAGCTCTGGGGCCAACGTCCTGACTTTC. Protein sequence: CASSILTKSSGANVLTF.

The rearrangement links TRBV19 to TRBJ2-7; 10 nucleotides line up with TRBD1. The CDR3 is made up of 13 amino acids. The V gene's germline CDR1 is LNHDA and CDR2 SQIVND (reference sequence). The V gene end was trimmed by 10 bases and the J gene end by 6 bases; junction bases not matched to a gene: 9. In DNA form, the CDR3 reads TGTGCCACAACCGGACAGGGGGAGGTCGAGCAGTACTTC. Translating it yields CATTGQGEVEQYF.

The CDR3 loop is CASSRGSGRNYNEQFF. CDR3 in DNA: TGTGCCAGCAGCCGAGGTAGCGGGAGGAACTACAATGAGCAGTTCTTC. The V gene is TRBV14, the J gene TRBJ2-1; 10 bases are a match to TRBD2. This CDR3 spans 16 amino acids. Looked up from germline, CDR1 is SGHDN and CDR2 is FVKESK. J lost 3 bases, V lost 4 bases, and 6 bases had no gene match.

CDR3 residues: CASSYFPTGDSKYGYTF. The CDR3, as DNA: TGTGCCAGCAGTTATTTCCCCACAGGAGATTCAAAGTATGGCTACACCTTC. The chain has TRBV27 and TRBJ1-2, with D perhaps matching TRBD1 (5 bases). Germline V gene sequence: CDR1 MNHEY, CDR2 SMNVEV (reference sequence). There are 17 residues in the CDR3. Trimming pared 4 bases from V and 5 bases from J, leaving 23 bases between.

At least ten counts were recorded for this clonotype. J is TRBJ2-7 and V is TRBV27, with 10 bases identical to TRBD2. The germline V gene has CDR1 MNHEY and CDR2 SMNVEV (reference sequence). V lost 8 bases and J lost 4; bases outside the gene matches: 17. CDR3 length: 17 residues. As DNA, the CDR3 is TGTGCCAGCGCCAAGAAGACTTTAGCGGGAGGTCCATACGAGCAGTACTTC. It yields the protein CASAKKTLAGGPYEQYF.

The rearrangement uses TRBV2 and TRBJ2-7; D tentatively reads TRBD1 or TRBD2 (5 bases each). V was shortened by 11 bases and J by 5 bases, with 19 bases between the two germline ends. The CDR3 contains 13 residues. Germline assignment: CDR1 SNHLY and CDR2 FYNNEI. In nucleotides, the CDR3 is TGTGCCGGGGGACGGGTCTTGGGGGACGAGCAGTACTTC. It yields the protein CAGGRVLGDEQYF.

Concerning this clonotype itself: Sequence at one end of the junction differs from germline and may be a read error. The chain employs TRBV7-7 and TRBJ2-5, with D possibly matching TRBD2 (6 bases). CDR1 is SSHAT, CDR2 FNYEAQ, per germline (reference sequence). This CDR3 spans 14 amino acids. DNA for the CDR3: TGTGCTAGCAGCCAGGTCGGGGGAGTAGAGACCCAGTACTTC. Translated, it gives CASSQVGGVETQYF.

This clonotype was picked up one time. The chain joins TRBV7-9 to TRBJ2-2, with 9 bases fitting TRBD1. Trimming at V came to 5 bases and at J to 0 bases, leaving 7 bases not matched to a gene. Germline-derived CDR1 and CDR2 are SEHNR and FQNEAQ (reference sequence). The CDR3 consists of 17 residues. CDR3: CASSRTGDVTNTGELFF. CDR3 bases: TGTGCCAGCAGCCGGACAGGGGACGTGACGAACACCGGGGAGCTGTTTTTT.

This clonotype was seen a handful of times. CDR3 region: CASSIYGQENTEAFF. The CDR3 bases are TGTGCCAGTAGTATTTATGGGCAAGAGAACACTGAAGCTTTCTTT. This chain joins TRBV19 and TRBJ1-1; D is unresolved. Germline loops: CDR1 LNHDA, CDR2 SQIVND (reference sequence). The V and J ends lost 3 bases and 1 base respectively, with 12 bases between them. The CDR3 covers 15 residues.

This clonotype was detected ten times or more. V gene TRBV7-2 combines with J gene TRBJ2-3, with 11 bases that match TRBD2. The germline V gene has CDR1 SGHTA and CDR2 FQGNSA. The CDR3 totals 16 residues. The V and J ends lost 2 bases and 2 bases, in that order; junction bases with no gene match: 3. CDR3 DNA sequence: TGTGCCAGCAGCTTAATGGGACTAGCGGACACAGATACGCAGTATTTT. Translation: CASSLMGLADTDTQYF. Filled out from reference TRBV7-2 and TRBJ2-3, the complete variable domain reads GAGVSQSPSNKVTEKGKDVELRCDPISGHTALYWYRQSLGQGLEFLIYFQGNSAPDKSGLPSDRFSAERTGGSVSTLTIQRTQQEDSAVYLCASSLMGLADTDTQYFGPGTRLTVL.

This clonotype was counted ten times or more. One end of the junction fails to match germline, which may point to a read error. The V and J genes are TRBV24-1 and TRBJ1-1; no firm D call. This CDR3 is 12 amino acids long. The germline V gene encodes CDR1 KGHDR and CDR2 SFDVKD. DNA of the CDR3: TGTGCCACCAGTGGAGGCCCCTCTGAGGCTTTCTTT. This codes for CATSGGPSEAFF.